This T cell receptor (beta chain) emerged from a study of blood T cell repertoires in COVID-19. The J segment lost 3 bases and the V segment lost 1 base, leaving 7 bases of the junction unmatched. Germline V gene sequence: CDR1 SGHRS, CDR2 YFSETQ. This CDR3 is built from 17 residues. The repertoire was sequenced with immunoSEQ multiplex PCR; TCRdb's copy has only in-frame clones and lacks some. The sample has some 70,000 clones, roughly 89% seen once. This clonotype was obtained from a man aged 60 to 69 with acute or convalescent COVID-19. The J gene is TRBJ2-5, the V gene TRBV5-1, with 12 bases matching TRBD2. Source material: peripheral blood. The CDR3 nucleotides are TGCGCCAGCAGCTTGACTAGCGGGGGGAAATCAAAAGAGACCCAGTACTTC. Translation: CASSLTSGGKSKETQYF.